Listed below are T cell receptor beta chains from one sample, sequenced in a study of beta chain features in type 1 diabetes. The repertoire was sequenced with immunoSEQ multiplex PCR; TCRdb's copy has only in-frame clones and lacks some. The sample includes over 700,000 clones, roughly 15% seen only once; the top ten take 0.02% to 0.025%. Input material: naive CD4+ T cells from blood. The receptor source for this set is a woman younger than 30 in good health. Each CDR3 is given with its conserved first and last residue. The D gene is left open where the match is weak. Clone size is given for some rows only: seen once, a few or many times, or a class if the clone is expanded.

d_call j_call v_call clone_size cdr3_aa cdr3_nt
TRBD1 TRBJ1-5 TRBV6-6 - CASYRGGQPQHF TGTGCCAGTTACAGGGGAGGTCAGCCCCAGCATTTT
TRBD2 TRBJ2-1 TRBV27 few CASSSRTSGRANEQFF TGTGCCAGCAGTTCCCGGACTAGCGGGAGGGCCAATGAGCAGTTCTTC
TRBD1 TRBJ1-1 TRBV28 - CASSSRDRGGTEAFF TGTGCCAGCAGTTCCCGGGACAGGGGGGGAACTGAAGCTTTCTTT
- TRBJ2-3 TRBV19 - CASSIQVSTDTQYF TGTGCCAGTAGTATCCAGGTCTCCACAGATACGCAGTATTTT
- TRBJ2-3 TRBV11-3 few CASSRNSDTQYF TGTGCCAGCAGCCGAAACTCGGATACGCAGTATTTT
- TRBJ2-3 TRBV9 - CASSVRWEYQNTQYF TGTGCCAGCAGCGTACGGTGGGAGTATCAAAATACGCAGTATTTT
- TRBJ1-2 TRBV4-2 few CASSQAEGWDYGYTF TGTGCCAGCAGCCAAGCGGAGGGATGGGACTATGGCTACACCTTC
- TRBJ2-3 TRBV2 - CASSNQGGGSDTQYF TGTGCCAGCAGTAACCAGGGTGGAGGCTCCGATACGCAGTATTTT
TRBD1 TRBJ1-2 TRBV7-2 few CASSLWDRAYGYTF TGTGCCAGCAGCCTATGGGACAGGGCATATGGCTACACCTTC
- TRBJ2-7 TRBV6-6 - CASLKGGHQTYEQYF TGTGCCAGCCTCAAAGGGGGACACCAAACCTACGAGCAGTACTTC
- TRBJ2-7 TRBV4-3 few CASSQDVLSYEQYF TGCGCCAGCAGCCAAGATGTCCTCTCCTACGAGCAGTACTTC
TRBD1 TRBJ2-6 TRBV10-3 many CAISRDRASGGANVLTF TGTGCCATCAGCCGGGACAGGGCGTCAGGAGGGGCCAACGTCCTGACTTTC
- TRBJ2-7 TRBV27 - CASSYGSAGSYEQYF TGTGCCAGCAGTTACGGGAGTGCGGGCTCCTACGAGCAGTACTTC
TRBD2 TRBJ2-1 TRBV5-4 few CASSLDSGRATIDPFF TGTGCCAGCAGCCTCGATAGCGGGAGGGCCACTATTGATCCGTTCTTC
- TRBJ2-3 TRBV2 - CASSGSGTYTQYF TGTGCCAGCAGTGGGTCCGGGACCTATACGCAGTATTTT
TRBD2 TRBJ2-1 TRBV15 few CATSRRLAGNNEQFF TGTGCCACCAGCAGAAGACTAGCGGGTAACAATGAGCAGTTCTTC
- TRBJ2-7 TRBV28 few CASRQNYEQYF TGTGCCAGCCGACAGAACTACGAGCAGTACTTC
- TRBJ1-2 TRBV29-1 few CSVSPSIANYGYTF TGCAGCGTTTCTCCCAGTATAGCTAACTATGGCTACACCTTC
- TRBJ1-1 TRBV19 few CASSMSRNTEAFF TGTGCCAGTAGTATGTCGCGGAACACTGAAGCTTTCTTT
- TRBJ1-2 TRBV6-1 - CASTQSGTAYGYTF TGTGCCAGCACCCAATCCGGGACGGCCTATGGCTACACCTTC
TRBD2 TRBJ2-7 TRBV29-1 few CSVGLAGVGEQYF TGCAGCGTCGGACTAGCGGGAGTAGGAGAGCAGTACTTC
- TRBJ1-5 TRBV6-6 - CATLRGLESNQPQHF TGTGCCACCCTAAGGGGGTTAGAGAGCAATCAGCCCCAGCATTTT
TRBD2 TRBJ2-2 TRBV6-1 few CASRGTSGYTGELFF TGTGCCAGCAGAGGGACTAGCGGGTACACCGGGGAGCTGTTTTTT
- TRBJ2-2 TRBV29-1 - CSVFEVSNTGELFF TGCAGCGTCTTTGAGGTGTCGAACACCGGGGAGCTGTTTTTT
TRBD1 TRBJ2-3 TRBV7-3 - CASSPSPGQAEDTQYF TGTGCCAGCAGCCCTTCCCCGGGACAGGCGGAAGATACGCAGTATTTT